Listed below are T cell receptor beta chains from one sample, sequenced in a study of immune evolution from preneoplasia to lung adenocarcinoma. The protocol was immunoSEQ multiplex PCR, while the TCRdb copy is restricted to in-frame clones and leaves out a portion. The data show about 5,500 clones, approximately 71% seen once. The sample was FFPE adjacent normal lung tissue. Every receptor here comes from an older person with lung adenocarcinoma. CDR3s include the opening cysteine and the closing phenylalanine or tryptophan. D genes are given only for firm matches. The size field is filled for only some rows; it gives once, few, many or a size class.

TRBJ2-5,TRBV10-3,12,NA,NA,CAISEPQETQYF,TGTGCCATCAGTGAGCCGCAAGAGACCCAGTACTTC
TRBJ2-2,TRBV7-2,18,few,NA,CASRNRQREGLSTGELFF,TGTGCCAGCCGAAACAGACAGAGAGAAGGGTTGAGCACCGGGGAGCTGTTTTTT
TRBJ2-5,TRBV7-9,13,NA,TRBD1,CASSPGQGETQYF,TGTGCCAGCAGCCCTGGACAGGGAGAGACCCAGTACTTC
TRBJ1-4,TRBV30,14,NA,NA,CACSLGLTNEKLFF,TGTGCCTGCTCCCTAGGCCTAACTAATGAAAAACTGTTTTTT
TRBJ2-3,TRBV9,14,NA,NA,CASSVGTRTDTQYF,TGTGCCAGCAGCGTAGGAACGCGCACAGATACGCAGTATTTT
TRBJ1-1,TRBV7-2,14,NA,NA,CATKRGGQDTEAFF,TGTGCCACCAAGAGGGGGGGGCAGGACACTGAAGCTTTCTTT
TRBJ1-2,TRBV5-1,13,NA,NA,CASSSPGFTGYTF,TGCGCCAGCAGCTCCCCGGGGTTCACTGGCTACACCTTC
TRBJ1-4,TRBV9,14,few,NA,CASSAGVTNEKLFF,TGTGCCAGCAGCGCAGGGGTGACTAATGAAAAACTGTTTTTT
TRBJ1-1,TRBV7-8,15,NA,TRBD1,CASSLARTGNTEAFF,TGTGCCAGCAGCTTAGCCCGGACAGGGAACACTGAAGCTTTCTTT
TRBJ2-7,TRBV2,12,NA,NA,CAIDADSYEQYF,TGTGCTATCGACGCAGACTCCTACGAGCAGTACTTC
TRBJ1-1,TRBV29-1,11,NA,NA,CSVSLTSEAFF,TGCAGCGTTAGCCTGACATCTGAAGCTTTCTTT
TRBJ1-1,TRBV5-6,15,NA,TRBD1,CASSLYRGLNTEAFF,TGTGCCAGCAGCCTGTACAGGGGGCTAAACACTGAAGCTTTCTTT
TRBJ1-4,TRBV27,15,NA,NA,CASSFRGGYGEKLFF,TGTGCCAGCAGTTTTAGGGGTGGTTATGGTGAAAAACTGTTTTTT
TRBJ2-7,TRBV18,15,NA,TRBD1,CASSRPGQGVTEQYF,TGTGCCAGCTCACGGCCGGGACAGGGGGTTACGGAGCAGTACTTC
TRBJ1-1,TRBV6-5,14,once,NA,CASSYSIWPTEAFF,TGTGCCAGCAGTTACTCGATTTGGCCCACTGAAGCTTTCTTT
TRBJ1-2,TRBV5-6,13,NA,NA,CASSLAGYEGYTF,TGTGCCAGCAGCTTGGCGGGGTATGAGGGCTACACCTTC
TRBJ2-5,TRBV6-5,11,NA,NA,CASVLGETQYF,TGTGCCAGCGTCCTGGGGGAGACCCAGTACTTC
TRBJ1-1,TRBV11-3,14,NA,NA,CASSQSTGWAEAFF,TGTGCCAGCAGCCAGTCGACAGGTTGGGCTGAAGCTTTCTTT
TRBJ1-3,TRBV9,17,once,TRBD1,CASSVGTGDYSGNTIYF,TGTGCCAGCAGCGTAGGTACAGGGGATTACTCTGGAAACACCATATATTTT
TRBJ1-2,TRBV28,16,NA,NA,CASIRSGPQTNYGYTF,TGTGCCAGCATCCGGTCGGGGCCTCAAACTAACTATGGCTACACCTTC
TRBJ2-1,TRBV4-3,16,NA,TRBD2,CASSPSGAGGYNEQFF,TGCGCCAGCAGTCCGTCGGGGGCGGGGGGATACAATGAGCAGTTCTTC
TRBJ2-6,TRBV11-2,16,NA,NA,CASSSGASSGANVLTF,TGTGCCAGCAGTTCAGGCGCGAGCTCTGGGGCCAACGTCCTGACTTTC
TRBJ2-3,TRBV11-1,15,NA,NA,CASSLVPGLTDTQYF,TGTGCCAGCAGCTTAGTTCCAGGGTTGACAGATACGCAGTATTTT
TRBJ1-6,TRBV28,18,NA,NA,CASSFTQGTFSYNSPLHF,TGTGCCAGCAGTTTCACCCAGGGAACATTCTCCTATAATTCACCCCTCCACTTT
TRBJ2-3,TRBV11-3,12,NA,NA,CASSLQGDTQYF,TGTGCCAGCAGCTTACAGGGAGATACGCAGTATTTT
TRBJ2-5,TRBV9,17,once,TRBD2,CASSGGPGAGAWETQYF,TGTGCCAGCAGCGGAGGCCCGGGAGCGGGGGCCTGGGAGACCCAGTACTTC
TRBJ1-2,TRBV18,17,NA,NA,CASSPPETVPLRSGYTF,TGTGCCAGCTCACCACCGGAGACGGTGCCCCTCCGGTCTGGCTACACCTTC
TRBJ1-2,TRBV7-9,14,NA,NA,CASSLDSGRHGYTF,TGTGCCAGCAGCTTAGATTCGGGGAGGCATGGCTACACCTTC
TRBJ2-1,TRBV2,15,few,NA,CASTTTSPGYNEQFF,TGTGCCAGCACAACCACTAGCCCGGGATACAATGAGCAGTTCTTC
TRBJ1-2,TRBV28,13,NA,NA,CASFTGGARGYTF,TGTGCCAGTTTTACGGGGGGCGCGCGTGGCTACACCTTC
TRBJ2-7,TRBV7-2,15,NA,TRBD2,CASSWASGGGYEQYF,TGTGCCAGCAGCTGGGCTAGCGGGGGAGGGTACGAGCAGTACTTC
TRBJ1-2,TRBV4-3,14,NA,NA,CASSQTPADYGYTF,TGCGCCAGCAGCCAGACCCCGGCTGACTATGGCTACACCTTC
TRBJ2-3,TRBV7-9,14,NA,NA,CASSHSGVADTQYF,TGTGCCAGCAGCCACTCGGGGGTGGCAGATACGCAGTATTTT
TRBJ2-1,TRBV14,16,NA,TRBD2,CASSQVGTSGGNEQFF,TGTGCCAGCAGCCAAGTAGGGACTAGCGGGGGCAATGAGCAGTTCTTC
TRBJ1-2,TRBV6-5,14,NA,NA,CASRGGLSNYGYTF,TGTGCCAGCAGGGGGGGTCTCTCTAACTATGGCTACACCTTC
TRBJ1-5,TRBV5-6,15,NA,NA,CASSLGQAKNQPQHF,TGTGCCAGCAGCTTGGGGCAGGCAAAGAATCAGCCCCAGCATTTT
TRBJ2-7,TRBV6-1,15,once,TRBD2,CASSETLAGDYEQYF,TGTGCCAGCAGTGAAACGCTAGCGGGGGACTACGAGCAGTACTTC
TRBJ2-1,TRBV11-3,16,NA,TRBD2,CASNLGWASGGREQFF,TGTGCCAGCAACTTAGGGTGGGCTAGCGGGGGCAGAGAGCAGTTCTTC
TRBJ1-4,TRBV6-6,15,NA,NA,CASSYITRGGEKLFF,TGTGCCAGCAGCTACATAACCAGGGGTGGTGAAAAACTGTTTTTT
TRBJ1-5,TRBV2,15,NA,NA,CASKEASHSNQPQHF,TGTGCCAGCAAGGAAGCCTCACATAGCAATCAGCCCCAGCATTTT
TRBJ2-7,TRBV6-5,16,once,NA,CASSYSGLGLPYEQYF,TGTGCCAGCAGTTACTCGGGCTTAGGCCTTCCCTACGAGCAGTACTTC
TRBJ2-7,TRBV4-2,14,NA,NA,CASSLEQAADEQYF,TGTGCCAGCAGCCTGGAGCAGGCGGCCGACGAGCAGTACTTC